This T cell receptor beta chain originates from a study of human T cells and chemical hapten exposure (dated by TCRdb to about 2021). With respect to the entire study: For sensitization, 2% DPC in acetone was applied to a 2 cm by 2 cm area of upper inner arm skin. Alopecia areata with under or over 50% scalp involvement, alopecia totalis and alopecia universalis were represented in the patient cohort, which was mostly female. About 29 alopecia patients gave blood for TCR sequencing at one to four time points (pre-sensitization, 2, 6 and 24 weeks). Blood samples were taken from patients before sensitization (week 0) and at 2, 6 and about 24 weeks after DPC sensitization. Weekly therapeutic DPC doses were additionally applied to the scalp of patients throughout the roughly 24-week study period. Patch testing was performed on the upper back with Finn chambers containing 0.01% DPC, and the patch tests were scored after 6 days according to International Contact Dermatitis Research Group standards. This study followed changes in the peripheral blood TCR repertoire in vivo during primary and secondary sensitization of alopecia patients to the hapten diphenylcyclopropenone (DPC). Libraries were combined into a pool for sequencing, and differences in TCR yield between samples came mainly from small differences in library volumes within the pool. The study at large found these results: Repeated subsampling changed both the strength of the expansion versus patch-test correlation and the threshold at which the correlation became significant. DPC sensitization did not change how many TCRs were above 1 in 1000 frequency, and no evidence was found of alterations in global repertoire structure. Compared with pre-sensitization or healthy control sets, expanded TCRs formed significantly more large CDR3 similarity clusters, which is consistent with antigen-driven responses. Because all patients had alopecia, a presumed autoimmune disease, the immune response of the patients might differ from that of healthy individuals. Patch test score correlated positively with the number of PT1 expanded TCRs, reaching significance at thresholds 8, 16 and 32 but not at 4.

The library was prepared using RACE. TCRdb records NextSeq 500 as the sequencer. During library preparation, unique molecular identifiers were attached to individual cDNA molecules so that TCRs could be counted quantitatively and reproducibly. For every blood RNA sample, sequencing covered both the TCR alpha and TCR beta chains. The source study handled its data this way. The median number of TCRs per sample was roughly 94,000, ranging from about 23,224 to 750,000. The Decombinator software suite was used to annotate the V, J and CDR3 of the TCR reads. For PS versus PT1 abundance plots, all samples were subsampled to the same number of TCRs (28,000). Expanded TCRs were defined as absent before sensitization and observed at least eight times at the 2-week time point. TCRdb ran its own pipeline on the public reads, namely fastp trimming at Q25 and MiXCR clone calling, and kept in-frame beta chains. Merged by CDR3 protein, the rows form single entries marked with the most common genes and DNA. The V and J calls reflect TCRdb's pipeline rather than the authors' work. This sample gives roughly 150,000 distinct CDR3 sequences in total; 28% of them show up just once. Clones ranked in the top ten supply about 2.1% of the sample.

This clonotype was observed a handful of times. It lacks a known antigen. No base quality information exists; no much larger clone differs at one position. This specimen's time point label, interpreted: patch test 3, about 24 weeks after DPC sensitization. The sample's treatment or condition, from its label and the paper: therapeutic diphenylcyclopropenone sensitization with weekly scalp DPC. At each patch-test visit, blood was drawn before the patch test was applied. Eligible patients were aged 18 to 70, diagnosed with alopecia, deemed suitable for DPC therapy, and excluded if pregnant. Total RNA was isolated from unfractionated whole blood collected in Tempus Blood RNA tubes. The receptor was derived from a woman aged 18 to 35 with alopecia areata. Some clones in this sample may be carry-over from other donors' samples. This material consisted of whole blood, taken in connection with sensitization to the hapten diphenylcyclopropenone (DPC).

The DNA sequence is given as TGCAGCGTTGGACAGAACACTGAAGCTTTCTTT. The encoded protein is CSVGQNTEAFF. This chain joins TRBV29-1 to TRBJ1-1; the D gene is not confidently resolved. The trim is 4 bases for V and 1 base for J, with a gap of 4 bases between the germline ends. Reading from cysteine to phenylalanine, the CDR3 counts 11 amino acids. Only CDR3 DNA is held: 33 bases, read in frame from base 1. From the germline V gene, CDR1 is SQVTM and CDR2 is ANQGSEA.